Listed here is a single T cell receptor (beta chain). These data belong to a study of blood T cell repertoires in COVID-19. CDR1 is SGHTA, CDR2 FQGTGA, per germline. The CDR3 is 15 amino acids. With V trimmed by 3 bases and J by 4 bases, 5 bases remained unmatched. Generated by immunoSEQ multiplex PCR, the TCRdb table keeps only in-frame clones and is missing some. The sample records 100,000 or so clones, approximately 90% being singletons. The sample was peripheral blood. The clonotype was recovered from a man aged 60 to 75 with acute or convalescent COVID-19. V gene TRBV7-3 combines with J gene TRBJ2-3; 9 nucleotides align to TRBD2. The CDR3: CASSFGGGGADTQYF. The CDR3 DNA follows: TGTGCCAGCAGCTTCGGAGGCGGGGGGGCAGATACGCAGTATTTT.